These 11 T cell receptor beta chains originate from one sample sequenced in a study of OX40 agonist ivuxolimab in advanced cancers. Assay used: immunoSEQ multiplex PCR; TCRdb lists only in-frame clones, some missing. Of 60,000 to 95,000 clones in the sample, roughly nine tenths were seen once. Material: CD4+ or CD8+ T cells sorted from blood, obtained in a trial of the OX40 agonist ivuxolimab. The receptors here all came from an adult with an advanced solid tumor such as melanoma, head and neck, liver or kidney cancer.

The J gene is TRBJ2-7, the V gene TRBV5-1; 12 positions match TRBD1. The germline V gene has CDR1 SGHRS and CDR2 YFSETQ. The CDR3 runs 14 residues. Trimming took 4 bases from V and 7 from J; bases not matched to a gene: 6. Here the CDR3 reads CASSPGQGAREQYF. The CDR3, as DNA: TGCGCCAGCAGCCCGGGACAGGGGGCGCGGGAGCAGTACTTC.

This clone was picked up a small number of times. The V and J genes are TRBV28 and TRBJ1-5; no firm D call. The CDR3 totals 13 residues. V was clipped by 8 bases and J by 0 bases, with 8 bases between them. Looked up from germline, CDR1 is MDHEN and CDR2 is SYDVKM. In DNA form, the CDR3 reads TGTGCCAGCGGGGAGGATAGCAATCAGCCCCAGCATTTT. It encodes CASGEDSNQPQHF.

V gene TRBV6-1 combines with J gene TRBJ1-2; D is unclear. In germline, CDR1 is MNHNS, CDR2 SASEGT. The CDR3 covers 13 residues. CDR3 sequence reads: CFTRATLNYGYTF. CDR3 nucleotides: TGTTTCACCCGGGCCACTCTTAACTATGGCTACACCTTC.

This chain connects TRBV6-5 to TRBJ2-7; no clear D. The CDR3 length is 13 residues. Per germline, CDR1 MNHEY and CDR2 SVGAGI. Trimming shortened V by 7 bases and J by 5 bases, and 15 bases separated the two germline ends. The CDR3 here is CASIDVYYNEQYF. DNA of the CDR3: TGTGCCAGCATTGACGTATACTACAACGAGCAGTACTTC.

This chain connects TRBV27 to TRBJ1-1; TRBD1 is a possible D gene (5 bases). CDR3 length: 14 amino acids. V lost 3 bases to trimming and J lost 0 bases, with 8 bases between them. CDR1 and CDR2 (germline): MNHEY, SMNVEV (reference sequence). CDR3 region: CASSFSGLNTEAFF. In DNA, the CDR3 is TGTGCCAGCAGTTTTTCAGGGCTGAACACTGAAGCTTTCTTT.

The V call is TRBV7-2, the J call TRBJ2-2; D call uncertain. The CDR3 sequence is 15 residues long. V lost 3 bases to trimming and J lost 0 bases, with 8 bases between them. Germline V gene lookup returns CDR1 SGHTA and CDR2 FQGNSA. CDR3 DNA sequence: TGTGCCAGCAGCTTGGTGGGCCCGAACACCGGGGAGCTGTTTTTT. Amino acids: CASSLVGPNTGELFF.

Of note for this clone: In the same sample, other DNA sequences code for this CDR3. The CDR3 here is CASSPGASSYEQYF. The CDR3 nucleotides read TGTGCCAGCTCACCTGGTGCCAGCTCCTACGAGCAGTACTTC. This chain uses TRBV18 with TRBJ2-7; D gene unclear. There are 14 residues in the CDR3. From germline, CDR1 is KGHSH and CDR2 LQKENI. The V and J ends lost 3 bases and 0 bases respectively, with 9 bases between them.

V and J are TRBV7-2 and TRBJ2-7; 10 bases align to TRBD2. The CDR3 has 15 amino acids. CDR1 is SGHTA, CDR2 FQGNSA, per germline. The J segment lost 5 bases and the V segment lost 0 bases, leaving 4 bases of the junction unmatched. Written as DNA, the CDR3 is TGTGCCAGCAGCTTAGCCGGGACTAGCGTCAACGAGCAGTACTTC. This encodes CASSLAGTSVNEQYF.

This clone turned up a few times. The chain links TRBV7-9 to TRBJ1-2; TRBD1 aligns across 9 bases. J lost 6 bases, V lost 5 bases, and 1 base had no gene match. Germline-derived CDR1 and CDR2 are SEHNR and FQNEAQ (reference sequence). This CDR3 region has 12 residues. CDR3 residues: CASSRDRDGYTF. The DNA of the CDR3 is TGTGCCAGCAGCCGGGACAGGGATGGCTACACCTTC.

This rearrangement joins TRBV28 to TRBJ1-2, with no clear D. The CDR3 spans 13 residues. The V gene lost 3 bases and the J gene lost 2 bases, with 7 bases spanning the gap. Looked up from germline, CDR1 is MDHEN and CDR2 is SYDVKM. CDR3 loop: CASSFSQNYGYTF. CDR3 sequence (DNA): TGTGCCAGCAGTTTCTCACAAAACTATGGCTACACCTTC.

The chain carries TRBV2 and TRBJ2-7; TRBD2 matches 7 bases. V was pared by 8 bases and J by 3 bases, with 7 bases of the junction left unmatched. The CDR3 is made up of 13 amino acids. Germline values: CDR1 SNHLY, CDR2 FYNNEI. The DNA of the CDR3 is TGTGCCAGCGGAGGCGGGAGTAGCTACGAGCAGTACTTC. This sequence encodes CASGGGSSYEQYF.